This T cell receptor beta chain was sequenced in a study of blood T cell repertoires in COVID-19. Study context: Specimens from acute and convalescent COVID-19 originated in the United States, Italy and Spain.

Germline values: CDR1 LGHNA, CDR2 YSLEER. The CDR3 has 14 amino acids. Between the trimmed V and J ends, which lost 4 bases and 0 bases, there was a span of 9 bases. Assay: immunoSEQ multiplex PCR; the TCRdb copy retains only in-frame clones and omits some. Of under 200,000 clones in the sample, about 80% were seen once. The sequence came from a man between 65 and 85 years old with active or convalescent COVID-19. This sequence joins TRBV4-3 and TRBJ1-1; a weak D match, TRBD1 (5 bases). The sequenced sample consisted of peripheral blood. The CDR3 nucleotides are TGCGCCAGCAGCCGACAGATCATGAACACTGAAGCTTTCTTT. Its protein product is CASSRQIMNTEAFF.